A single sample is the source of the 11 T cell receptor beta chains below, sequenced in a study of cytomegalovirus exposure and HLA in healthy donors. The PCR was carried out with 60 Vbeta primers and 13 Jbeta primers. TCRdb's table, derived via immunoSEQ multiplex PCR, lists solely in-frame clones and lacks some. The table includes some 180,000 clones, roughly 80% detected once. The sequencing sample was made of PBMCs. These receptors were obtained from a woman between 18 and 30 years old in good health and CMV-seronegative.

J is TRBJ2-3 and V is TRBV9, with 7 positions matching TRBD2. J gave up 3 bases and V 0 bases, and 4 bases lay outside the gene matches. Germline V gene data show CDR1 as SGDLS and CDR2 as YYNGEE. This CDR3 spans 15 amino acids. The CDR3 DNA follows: TGTGCCAGCAGCGTAGTTGGCGGGAGTACAGATACGCAGTATTTT. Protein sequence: CASSVVGGSTDTQYF.

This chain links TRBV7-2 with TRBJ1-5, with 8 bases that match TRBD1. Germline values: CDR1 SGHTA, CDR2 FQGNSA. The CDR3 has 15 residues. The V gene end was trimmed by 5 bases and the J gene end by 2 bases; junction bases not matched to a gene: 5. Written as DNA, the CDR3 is TGTGCCAGCAGCGGACAGGGAGTGGGCAATCAGCCCCAGCATTTT. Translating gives CASSGQGVGNQPQHF.

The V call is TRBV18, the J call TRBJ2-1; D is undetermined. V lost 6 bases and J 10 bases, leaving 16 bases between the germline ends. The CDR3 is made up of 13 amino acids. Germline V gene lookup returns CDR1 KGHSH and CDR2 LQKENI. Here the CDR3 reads CASSLDSSSEQFF. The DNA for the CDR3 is TGTGCCAGCTCTCTTGACTCGTCGTCGGAGCAGTTCTTC.

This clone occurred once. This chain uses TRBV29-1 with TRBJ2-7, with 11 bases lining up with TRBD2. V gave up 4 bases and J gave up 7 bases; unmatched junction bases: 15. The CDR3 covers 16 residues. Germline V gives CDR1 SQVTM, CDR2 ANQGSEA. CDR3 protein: CSVVKNLAGGPLEQYF. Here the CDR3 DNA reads TGCAGCGTTGTAAAGAACTTAGCGGGAGGGCCGTTGGAGCAGTACTTC.

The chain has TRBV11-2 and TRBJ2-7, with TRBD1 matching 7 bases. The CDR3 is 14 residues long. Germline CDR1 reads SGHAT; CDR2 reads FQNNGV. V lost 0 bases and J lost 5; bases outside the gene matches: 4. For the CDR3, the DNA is TGTGCCAGCAGCTTAGAGAGACAGGGCCACGAGCAGTACTTC. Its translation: CASSLERQGHEQYF. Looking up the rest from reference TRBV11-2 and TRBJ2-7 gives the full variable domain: EAGVAQSPRYKIIEKRQSVAFWCNPISGHATLYWYQQILGQGPKLLIQFQNNGVVDDSQLPKDRFSAERLKGVDSTLKIQPAKLEDSAVYLCASSLERQGHEQYFGPGTRLTVT.

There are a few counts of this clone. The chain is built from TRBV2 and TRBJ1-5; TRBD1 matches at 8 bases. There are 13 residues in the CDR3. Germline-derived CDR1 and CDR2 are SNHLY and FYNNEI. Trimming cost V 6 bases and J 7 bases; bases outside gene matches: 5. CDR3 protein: CASREQGVQPQHF. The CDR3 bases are TGTGCCAGCAGGGAACAGGGGGTACAGCCCCAGCATTTT.

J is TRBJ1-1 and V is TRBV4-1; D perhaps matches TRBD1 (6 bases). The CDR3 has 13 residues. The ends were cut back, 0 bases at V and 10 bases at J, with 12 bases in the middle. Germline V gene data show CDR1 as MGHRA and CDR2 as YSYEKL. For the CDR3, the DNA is TGCGCCAGCAGCCAAGAATTGGGGACATCAGCTTTCTTT. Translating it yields CASSQELGTSAFF.

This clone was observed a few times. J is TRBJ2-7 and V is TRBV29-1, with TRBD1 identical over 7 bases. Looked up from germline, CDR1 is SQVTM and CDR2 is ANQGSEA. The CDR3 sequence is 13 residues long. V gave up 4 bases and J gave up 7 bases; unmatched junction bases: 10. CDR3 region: CSVVAQGDGEQYV. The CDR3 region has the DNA TGCAGCGTTGTAGCCCAGGGGGATGGGGAGCAGTACGTC.

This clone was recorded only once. For the CDR3, the DNA is TGTGCCTGGAGGGGAGGGTCAGGAGGTCAGCCCCAGCATTTT. It translates to CAWRGGSGGQPQHF. V gene TRBV30 combines with J gene TRBJ1-5, with no clear D. V was shortened by 3 bases and J by 6 bases, with 15 bases between the two germline ends. CDR3 length: 14 residues. The germline V gene has CDR1 GTSNPN and CDR2 SVGIG (reference sequence).

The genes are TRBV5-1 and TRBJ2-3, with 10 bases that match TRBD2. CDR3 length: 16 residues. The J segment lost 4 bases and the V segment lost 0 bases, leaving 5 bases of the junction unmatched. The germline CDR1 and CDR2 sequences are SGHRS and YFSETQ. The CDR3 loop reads CASSLAPSGSPDTQYF. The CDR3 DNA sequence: TGCGCCAGCAGCTTGGCCCCTAGCGGGAGCCCAGATACGCAGTATTTT.

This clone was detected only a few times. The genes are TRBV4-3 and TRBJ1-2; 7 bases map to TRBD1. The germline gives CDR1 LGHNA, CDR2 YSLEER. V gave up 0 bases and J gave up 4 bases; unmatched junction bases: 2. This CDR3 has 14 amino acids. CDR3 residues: CASSQEDRVYGYTF. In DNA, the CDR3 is TGCGCCAGCAGCCAAGAAGACAGGGTCTATGGCTACACCTTC.